This TCR beta chain appears in the sequencing data of a study of T cell responses to AZD1222 COVID-19 vaccine. Study findings and constraints: Baseline testing showed seropositivity in only a handful of AZD1222 recipients. Donors were chiefly white British, with a greater number of females, and clonal diversity was perhaps underestimated. Samples come after the peak T cell response, not at day 14. A rise in Spike-specific TCR breadth and depth followed two AZD1222 doses.

TCRdb's table, derived via immunoSEQ multiplex PCR, lists solely in-frame clones and lacks some. The sample shows about 150,000 clones, 80% to 95% of them seen only once. V lost 6 bases, J lost 6 bases, and 8 bases lay in between. In germline, CDR1 is SNHLY, CDR2 FYNNEI. This CDR3 is 11 amino acids long. Regarding this clone: What it binds is unknown.

This clonotype originated in an adult who received the AZD1222 COVID-19 vaccine. The sequenced sample was peripheral blood, obtained 28 days after the second AZD1222 dose. V is TRBV2 and J is TRBJ1-2; weak D call: TRBD1 (6 bases). CDR3 region: CASSYRDGYTF. The DNA of the CDR3 is TGTGCCAGCAGCTACAGGGATGGCTACACCTTC.